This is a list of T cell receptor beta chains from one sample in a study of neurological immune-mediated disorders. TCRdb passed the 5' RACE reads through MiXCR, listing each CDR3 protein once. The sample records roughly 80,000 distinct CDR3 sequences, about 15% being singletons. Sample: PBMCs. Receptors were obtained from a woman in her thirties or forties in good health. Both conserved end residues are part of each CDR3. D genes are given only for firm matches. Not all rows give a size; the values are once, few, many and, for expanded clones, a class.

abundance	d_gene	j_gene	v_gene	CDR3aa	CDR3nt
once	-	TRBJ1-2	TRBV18	CASSPGNGGTDYGYTF	TGTGCCAGCTCACCCGGCAACGGCGGCACTGACTATGGCTACACCTTC
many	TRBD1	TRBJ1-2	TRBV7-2	CASSLQGAVGYTF	TGTGCCAGCAGCCTACAGGGGGCGGTTGGCTACACCTTC
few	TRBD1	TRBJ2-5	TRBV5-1	CASSQGAGLEETQYF	TGCGCCAGCAGCCAGGGGGCAGGGTTAGAAGAGACCCAGTACTTC
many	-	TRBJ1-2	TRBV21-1	CASNPGQGKYGYTF	TGTGCCAGCAACCCAGGACAGGGGAAGTATGGCTACACCTTC
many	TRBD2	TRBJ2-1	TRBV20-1	CSATRSGGYNEQFF	TGCAGTGCTACACGTAGCGGGGGATACAATGAGCAGTTCTTC
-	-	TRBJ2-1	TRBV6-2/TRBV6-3	CASRGVVGPREQFF	TGTGCCAGCAGGGGAGTGGTGGGGCCACGAGAGCAGTTCTTC
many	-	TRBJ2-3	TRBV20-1	CSARAGPPTDTQYF	TGCAGTGCTAGAGCGGGACCCCCAACAGATACGCAGTATTTT
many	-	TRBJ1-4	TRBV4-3	CASSQDYGGGILNEKLFF	TGCGCCAGCAGCCAAGATTACGGCGGGGGGATCCTTAATGAAAAACTGTTTTTT
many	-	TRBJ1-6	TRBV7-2	CASSPGGVSSYNSPLHF	TGTGCCAGCAGCCCGGGGGGCGTAAGCTCCTATAATTCACCCCTCCACTTT
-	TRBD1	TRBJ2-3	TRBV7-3	CASSEGTDPRTDTQYF	TGTGCCAGCAGCGAAGGGACAGACCCTCGCACAGATACGCAGTATTTT
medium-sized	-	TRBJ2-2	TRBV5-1	CASSLDSTPSGELFF	TGCGCCAGCAGCTTGGACAGTACACCCAGCGGGGAGCTGTTTTTT
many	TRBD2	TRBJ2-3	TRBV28	CASSSLGLAGGSTDTQYF	TGTGCCAGCAGTTCACTGGGACTAGCGGGGGGGAGCACAGATACGCAGTATTTT
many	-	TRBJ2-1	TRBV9	CASSGGASDEQFF	TGTGCCAGCAGCGGGGGGGCCAGCGATGAGCAGTTCTTC
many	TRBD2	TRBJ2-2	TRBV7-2	CASSLGGGSGELFF	TGTGCCAGCAGCTTAGGGGGAGGGTCCGGGGAGCTGTTTTTT
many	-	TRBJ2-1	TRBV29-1	CSVGTYNEQFF	TGCAGCGTGGGGACGTACAATGAGCAGTTCTTC
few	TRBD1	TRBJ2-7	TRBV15	CATSRAAGGSYYEQYF	TGTGCCACCAGCAGGGCCGCAGGGGGATCATACTACGAGCAGTACTTC
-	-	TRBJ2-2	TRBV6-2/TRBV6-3	CASRPARENTGELFF	TGTGCCAGCAGACCGGCCCGGGAGAACACCGGGGAGCTGTTTTTT
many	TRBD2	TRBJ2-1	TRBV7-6	CASSSGYQRGGNNEQFF	TGTGCCAGCAGCTCAGGATACCAGCGGGGGGGGAACAATGAGCAGTTCTTC
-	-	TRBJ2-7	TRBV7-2	CASSFQGGGNEQYF	TGTGCCAGCAGCTTCCAGGGAGGTGGAAACGAGCAGTACTTC
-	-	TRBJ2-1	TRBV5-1	CASSLSPGGAEQFF	TGCGCCAGCAGCTTGTCCCCGGGCGGGGCTGAGCAGTTCTTC
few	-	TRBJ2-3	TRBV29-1	CSVERGWADTQYF	TGCAGCGTTGAAAGGGGGTGGGCAGATACGCAGTATTTT
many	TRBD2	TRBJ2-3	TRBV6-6	CASSYQAGAGTDTQYF	TGTGCCAGCAGTTACCAAGCGGGGGCGGGCACAGATACGCAGTATTTT
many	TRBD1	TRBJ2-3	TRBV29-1	CSVESRGPTDTQYF	TGCAGCGTTGAAAGCAGGGGGCCCACAGATACGCAGTATTTT
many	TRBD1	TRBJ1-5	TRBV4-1	CASSQAGQGLSQPQHF	TGCGCCAGCAGCCAAGCGGGACAGGGGCTGAGTCAGCCCCAGCATTTT
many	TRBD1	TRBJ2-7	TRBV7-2	CASSLGGQGREQYF	TGTGCCAGCAGCTTAGGCGGACAGGGAAGAGAGCAGTACTTC
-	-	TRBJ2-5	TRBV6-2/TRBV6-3	CASSYSDSKETQYF	TGTGCCAGCAGTTACTCTGACAGTAAAGAGACCCAGTATTTC
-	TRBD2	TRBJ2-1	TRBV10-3	CASSGSSGGIFDNEQFF	TGTGCCTCGAGTGGGAGTAGCGGGGGGATTTTTGACAATGAGCAGTTCTTC
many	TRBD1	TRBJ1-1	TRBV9	CASSSGQGNTEAFF	TGTGCCAGCAGCTCGGGACAGGGGAACACTGAAGCTTTCTTT
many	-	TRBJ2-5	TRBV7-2	CASSLVSEAGIQETQYF	TGTGCCAGCAGCTTAGTTTCTGAGGCGGGGATACAAGAGACCCAGTACTTC
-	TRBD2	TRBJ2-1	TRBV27	CASSPLWVNSGGIYEQFF	TGTGCCAGCAGTCCCCTTTGGGTGAATAGCGGGGGGATCTATGAGCAGTTCTTC
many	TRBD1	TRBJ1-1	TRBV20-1	CSGQTGTNTEAFF	TGCAGTGGCCAGACAGGGACGAACACTGAAGCTTTCTTT
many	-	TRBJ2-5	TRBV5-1	CASRQNPGPGGETQYF	TGCGCCAGCAGACAGAATCCGGGGCCCGGGGGAGAGACCCAGTACTTC
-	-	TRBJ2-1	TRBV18	CASSPSSAGHEQFF	TGTGCCAGCTCACCGAGCTCCGCGGGACATGAGCAGTTCTTC
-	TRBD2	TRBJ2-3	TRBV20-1	CSARGLAGEGTDTQYF	TGCAGTGCTAGGGGACTAGCGGGAGAGGGCACAGATACGCAGTATTTT
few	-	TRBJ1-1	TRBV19	CASSVDGSNTEAFF	TGTGCCAGTAGTGTGGACGGATCGAACACTGAAGCTTTCTTT
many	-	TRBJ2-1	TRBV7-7	CASSLGGGFNEQFF	TGTGCCAGCAGCTTAGGGGGCGGATTCAATGAGCAGTTCTTC
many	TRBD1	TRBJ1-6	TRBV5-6	CASSFDRGEAYNSPLHF	TGTGCCAGCAGCTTCGACAGGGGTGAGGCCTATAATTCACCCCTCCACTTT
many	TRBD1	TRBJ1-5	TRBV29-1	CSADRDQSNQPQHF	TGCAGCGCTGACAGGGACCAGAGCAATCAGCCCCAGCATTTT
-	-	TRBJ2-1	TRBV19	CASSIDRNNEQFF	TGTGCCAGTAGTATAGATCGGAATAATGAGCAGTTCTTC
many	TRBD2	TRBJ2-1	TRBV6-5	CASSQAGGPPNEQFF	TGTGCCAGCAGTCAAGCGGGGGGGCCGCCCAATGAGCAGTTCTTC
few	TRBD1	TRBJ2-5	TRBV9	CASSVMGQGKKETQYF	TGTGCCAGCAGCGTCATGGGACAGGGAAAGAAAGAGACCCAGTACTTC
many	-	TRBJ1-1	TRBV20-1	CSALFLRSPTEAFF	TGCAGTGCCCTTTTCTTAAGATCCCCCACTGAAGCTTTCTTT
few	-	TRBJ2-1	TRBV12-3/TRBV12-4	CASSPGVGKQFF	TGTGCCAGCAGCCCCGGTGTGGGGAAGCAGTTCTTC